A selection of T cell receptor beta chains follows, all from one sample in a study of shared clonotypes between healthy human individuals. The assay was immunoSEQ multiplex PCR, and TCRdb's table has in-frame clones only and misses some. The data hold approximately 1,500,000 clones, with nearly 99% observed a single time. The sample was naive CD4+ T cells sorted from blood. These receptors were taken from a man between 25 and 39 years old in good health. CDR3s leave out the opening cysteine and the closing phenylalanine or tryptophan. The D gene is left open where the match is weak.

-,TRBV9,12,TRBJ1-2,ASSLIGVRGGYT
-,TRBV7-6,14,TRBJ2-7,ASSPVAVESTYEQY
-,TRBV5-4,13,TRBJ1-3,ASSLFLNGGNTIY
-,TRBV6-1,12,TRBJ2-3,ASSVRGRTDTQY
TRBD1,TRBV5-6,13,TRBJ2-5,ASSLGQGHQETQY
TRBD1,TRBV2,12,TRBJ1-1,ASSVRQGVSEAF
-,TRBV27,12,TRBJ1-5,ASSFGTANQPQH
-,TRBV9,13,TRBJ2-7,ASSSGDGSPPEQY
-,TRBV5-1,11,TRBJ2-5,ASSLGGSETQY
-,TRBV29-1,10,TRBJ1-2,SVPWINYGYT
-,TRBV5-4,12,TRBJ2-3,ASSIGQSTDTQY
TRBD1,TRBV7-9,12,TRBJ2-3,ASRRDRGTDTQY
-,TRBV4-3,12,TRBJ2-7,ASSQASRSYEQY
-,TRBV5-1,11,TRBJ1-1,ASSTPTHTEAF
-,TRBV20-1,8,TRBJ2-7,SAIGASQY
TRBD1,TRBV28,13,TRBJ2-3,ASSLSDRDPDTQY
-,TRBV7-8,11,TRBJ1-2,ASSLAQNYGYT
TRBD2,TRBV10-1,13,TRBJ2-7,ASSDRTSGFYEQY
-,TRBV28,13,TRBJ2-7,ASSFRATISYEQY
-,TRBV14,11,TRBJ2-5,ASSQGPQETQY
TRBD2,TRBV19,13,TRBJ2-7,ASSTLAGGTYEQY
TRBD2,TRBV5-1,11,TRBJ2-7,ASRLAGGYEQY
TRBD2,TRBV5-1,15,TRBJ2-7,ASSLPAGGPPGDEQY
-,TRBV30,11,TRBJ1-5,AWDRQGNQPQH
TRBD2,TRBV7-9,16,TRBJ2-7,ASSFEGLAAVPSYEQY
TRBD2,TRBV9,11,TRBJ2-7,ASSDSPSGEQY
-,TRBV5-8,14,TRBJ2-7,ASRTRILQGYREQY
-,TRBV5-1,13,TRBJ2-1,ASSPRTAGHNEQF
-,TRBV9,14,TRBJ1-2,ASSVTADMPLTGYT
-,TRBV5-1,12,TRBJ1-1,ASSLAGSNTEAF
-,TRBV11-2,14,TRBJ1-3,ASSLPGAYSGNTIY
-,TRBV19,15,TRBJ2-7,ASSIVVGNGRIYEQY
-,TRBV10-3,11,TRBJ1-5,AISRDTNQPQH
-,TRBV6-1,10,TRBJ2-1,ASRDMGREQF
-,TRBV7-7,11,TRBJ2-3,ASSLGLTDTQY
-,TRBV5-1,13,TRBJ2-7,ASSLDGQFGYEQY
-,TRBV19,13,TRBJ1-1,ASRIKRGSGTEAF
-,TRBV10-1,12,TRBJ2-7,ASSERRGPYEQY
-,TRBV18,11,TRBJ1-5,ASSQGQNQPQH
TRBD2,TRBV27,16,TRBJ2-7,ASSLKETSGSFAYEQY
TRBD2,TRBV5-1,14,TRBJ2-5,ASSYQAGGLRETQY
-,TRBV25-1,12,TRBJ2-3,ASSEPYPAGTQY
-,TRBV18,12,TRBJ2-3,ASSPPATDDTQY
-,TRBV29-1,17,TRBJ2-3,SVEDLNLGSRRVTDTQY
TRBD2,TRBV9,11,TRBJ2-7,ASSVGGRDEQY
-,TRBV6-5,11,TRBJ1-5,ASKLGSNQPQH
-,TRBV14,10,TRBJ2-4,ASSQVPDIQY
-,TRBV2,9,TRBJ2-1,ASLVYNEQF
TRBD1,TRBV6-5,12,TRBJ1-1,ASKKGALNTEAF
TRBD2,TRBV11-2,14,TRBJ2-1,ASSSRPGLAGVVKV
TRBD1,TRBV29-1,13,TRBJ2-1,SVEDPGQGGNEQF
TRBD1,TRBV15,11,TRBJ1-2,ATSTGTDYGYT
TRBD2,TRBV27,14,TRBJ2-2,ASRGLAGTNTGELF
-,TRBV5-4,12,TRBJ2-7,ASSQGMGRYEQY